A selection of T cell receptor beta chains follows, all from one sample in a study of beta chain features in type 1 diabetes. Profiling relied on immunoSEQ multiplex PCR, and the TCRdb table lists in-frame clones only, not all of them. The sample yields 300,000 or so clones, 14% seen once. Sample: naive CD4+ T cells from blood. Receptors were obtained from a man under 40 with type 1 diabetes. Each CDR3 is given with its conserved first and last residue. A D gene is named only where the DNA matches it firmly. Clone size appears in some rows only: once, few, many, or a class for an expanded clone.

cdr3_aa	cdr3_nt	clone_size	cdr3_length	d_call	j_call	v_call
CASSSTGVTTNEKLFF	TGTGCCAGCAGTTCGACAGGCGTCACAACTAATGAAAAACTGTTTTTT	NA	16	NA	TRBJ1-4	TRBV28
CASSPGAGVGGNEIYEQYF	TGCGCCAGCAGCCCCGGAGCGGGGGTCGGTGGTAATGAGATCTACGAGCAGTACTTC	NA	19	TRBD2	TRBJ2-7	TRBV5-1
CASSLEREETQYF	TGTGCCAGCAGCTTGGAGCGGGAAGAGACCCAGTACTTC	few	13	NA	TRBJ2-5	TRBV5-6
CASSEAFIQPQHF	TGTGCCAGCAGTGAAGCGTTCATTCAGCCCCAGCATTTT	NA	13	NA	TRBJ1-5	TRBV2
CASSLVPTPGEQYF	TGCGCCAGCAGCTTGGTGCCCACACCGGGGGAGCAGTACTTC	NA	14	NA	TRBJ2-7	TRBV5-1
CAIMGVGETQYF	TGTGCCATCATGGGAGTTGGAGAGACCCAGTACTTC	NA	12	NA	TRBJ2-5	TRBV10-3
CASSLSYGEQYF	TGCGCCAGCAGCTTGAGTTACGGCGAGCAGTACTTC	NA	12	NA	TRBJ2-7	TRBV5-1
CASSQYSGTSGSYEQYF	TGCGCCAGCAGCCAATATTCCGGGACTAGCGGCTCCTACGAGCAGTACTTC	once	17	TRBD2	TRBJ2-7	TRBV4-3
CASSVDSSNQPQHF	TGTGCCAGCAGCGTAGACAGCAGCAATCAGCCCCAGCATTTT	few	14	NA	TRBJ1-5	TRBV9
CASSLQYQETQYF	TGTGCCAGCAGTCTACAGTACCAAGAGACCCAGTACTTC	few	13	NA	TRBJ2-5	TRBV27
CASSPWTGDHEQYF	TGCGCCAGCAGCCCCTGGACAGGGGATCACGAGCAGTACTTC	few	14	TRBD1	TRBJ2-7	TRBV5-1
CASSVGGSYPGELFF	TGTGCCAGCAGCGTAGGTGGGAGTTATCCCGGGGAGCTGTTTTTT	few	15	NA	TRBJ2-2	TRBV9
CASSTSATNEKLFF	NA	NA	14	NA	TRBJ1-4	TRBV28
CSVGGQPEAFF	TGCAGCGTGGGCGGACAGCCTGAAGCTTTCTTT	few	11	NA	TRBJ1-1	TRBV29-1
CSVVATSRGGEQPQHF	TGCAGCGTTGTCGCGACCTCACGAGGGGGCGAACAGCCCCAGCATTTT	NA	16	TRBD1	TRBJ1-5	TRBV29-1
CASSLLAGLTDTQYF	TGTGCCAGCAGCTTACTAGCGGGACTCACAGATACGCAGTATTTT	NA	15	TRBD2	TRBJ2-3	TRBV7-2
CASSLAWLAGADTQYF	TGTGCCAGCAGCTTAGCGTGGCTAGCGGGAGCAGATACGCAGTATTTT	NA	16	TRBD2	TRBJ2-3	TRBV7-2
CASSPSGQPQHF	TGTGCCAGCAGCCCGTCGGGGCAGCCCCAGCATTTT	NA	12	NA	TRBJ1-5	TRBV28
CASSLSSRGSYEQYF	TGCGCCAGCAGCTTGTCTAGCAGGGGCTCCTACGAGCAGTACTTC	once	15	NA	TRBJ2-7	TRBV5-1
CSAHRRDRGLSDYGYTF	TGCAGCGCCCACCGGCGGGACAGGGGGCTATCGGACTATGGCTACACCTTC	NA	17	TRBD1	TRBJ1-2	TRBV29-1
CASSPQGQGQKEQYF	TGTGCCAGCTCACCACAGGGACAGGGGCAGAAAGAGCAGTACTTC	few	15	TRBD1	TRBJ2-7	TRBV18
CAIARDYTHNEQFF	TGTGCGATAGCCCGGGACTATACTCACAATGAGCAGTTCTTC	NA	14	TRBD2	TRBJ2-1	TRBV27
CASSLAPGQGVYEQYF	TGTGCCAGCAGCTTAGCACCGGGACAGGGGGTTTACGAGCAGTACTTC	few	16	TRBD1	TRBJ2-7	TRBV7-9
CAWSDPRAGEKLFF	TGTGCCTGGAGTGACCCCCGCGCGGGGGAAAAACTGTTTTTT	NA	14	NA	TRBJ1-4	TRBV30
CASSPGAGSGPNF	TGTGCCAGCAGCCCCGGGGCGGGGTCAGGGCCAAACTTC	few	13	NA	TRBJ2-5	TRBV28
CASSPRGVQETQYF	TGTGCCAGCAGCCCCCGAGGAGTCCAAGAGACCCAGTACTTC	once	14	NA	TRBJ2-5	TRBV9
CASSKARTSEQFF	TGTGCCAGCAGCAAAGCCCGGACTAGCGAGCAGTTCTTC	NA	13	NA	TRBJ2-1	TRBV21-1
CASSRSALDTQYF	TGTGCCAGCAGCCGCTCCGCGCTAGATACGCAGTATTTT	NA	13	NA	TRBJ2-3	TRBV7-6
CASSFQLAGGNNEQFF	TGTGCCAGCAGCTTCCAACTAGCGGGAGGGAACAATGAGCAGTTCTTC	NA	16	TRBD2	TRBJ2-1	TRBV7-9
CASSLAETSTSQYF	TGTGCCAGCAGCTTAGCGGAGACTAGTACTTCCCAGTACTTC	NA	14	NA	TRBJ2-7	TRBV7-9
CASSLSGNYGYTF	TGTGCCAGCAGTTTATCAGGGAACTATGGCTACACCTTC	NA	13	NA	TRBJ1-2	TRBV28
CASSVGGSGGYGYTF	TGTGCCAGCAGCGTAGGGGGTTCAGGGGGTTACGGCTACACCTTC	NA	15	TRBD1	TRBJ1-2	TRBV9
CASSLTGLQETQYF	TGCGCCAGCAGCTTGACGGGACTCCAAGAGACCCAGTACTTC	NA	14	NA	TRBJ2-5	TRBV5-1